This entry lists 9 T cell receptor beta chains sequenced from one sample in a study of T-cell reconstitution after alpha-beta-depleted transplantation in children listed by TCRdb under 2016. In the paper's terms, the treatment or condition label means: allogeneic hematopoietic cell transplantation with graft depleted of TCRalphabeta T cells and CD19 B cells. Library creation used PCR. Data came from an Illumina HiSeq 2500. TCR libraries were prepared with molecular barcoding, using unique molecular identifiers to normalize TCRbeta repertoire quantification. The public reads were quality trimmed at Q25 with fastp and then assembled into clones with MiXCR by TCRdb, keeping productive beta chains. Each entry merges the rows of one CDR3 protein and shows their most common DNA and genes. This sample holds nearly 200,000 distinct CDR3 sequences; approximately 6% were observed only once. The top ten clonotypes cover roughly 4.5% of the sample.

Sequences were derived from PBMCs, sampled before TCRalphabeta/CD19-depleted stem cell transplant. The receptors were gathered from a girl under three years old with combined immunodeficiency, due to receive a stem cell transplant.

This clonotype was detected many times. V is TRBV29-1 and J is TRBJ1-1; the D is unclear. CDR3 length equals 15 residues. Germline CDR1 and CDR2: SQVTM and ANQGSEA. V was pared by 5 bases and J by 1 base, with 17 bases between. In DNA, the CDR3 is TGCAGCGTTACCTCTCAAGCGGCAACGAACACTGAAGCTTTCTTT. Its protein is CSVTSQAATNTEAFF.

This clonotype was seen many times. The chain uses TRBV20-1 and TRBJ2-3; a possible D gene is TRBD2 (6 bases). The CDR3 extends over 14 amino acids. V was clipped by 6 bases and J by 2 bases, with 15 bases between them. Germline V gene lookup returns CDR1 DFQATT and CDR2 SNEGSKA (reference sequence). CDR3 loop: CSAEGLINTDTQYF. CDR3 in DNA: TGCAGTGCGGAGGGACTTATTAACACAGATACGCAGTATTTT.

The sample holds many counts of this clonotype. The V call is TRBV7-2, the J call TRBJ2-1; TRBD2 matches at 12 bases. The length of the CDR3 is 17 residues. The trim removed 5 bases at V and 7 bases at J, leaving 12 bases unmatched. CDR1 is SGHTA, CDR2 FQGNSA, per germline. As DNA, the CDR3 is TGTGCCAGCAGCGCTAGCCTACTAGCGGGAGGAGGTAATGAGCAGTTCTTC. This encodes CASSASLLAGGGNEQFF. Full variable domain (rest looked up from reference TRBV7-2 and TRBJ2-1): GAGVSQSPSNKVTEKGKDVELRCDPISGHTALYWYRQSLGQGLEFLIYFQGNSAPDKSGLPSDRFSAERTGGSVSTLTIQRTQQEDSAVYLCASSASLLAGGGNEQFFGPGTRLTVL.

Ten or more counts support this clonotype. V is TRBV5-1 and J is TRBJ2-7, with D possibly matching TRBD1 (5 bases). The V end lost 1 base, the J end lost 3 bases, and 11 bases lay between the germline ends. Germline V gives CDR1 SGHRS, CDR2 YFSETQ. This CDR3 spans 14 amino acids. CDR3 nucleotides: TGCGCCAGCAGCTTGCAGGGCACTAACTACGAGCAGTACTTC. It codes for CASSLQGTNYEQYF.

This clonotype has a handful of counts. The chain couples TRBV29-1 to TRBJ2-3, with D perhaps being TRBD1 or TRBD2 (5 bases each). The germline V gene has CDR1 SQVTM and CDR2 ANQGSEA. The V end was cut by 0 bases, the J end by 7 bases, with 8 bases between. The CDR3 is 12 residues long. The CDR3 nucleotides read TGCAGCGTTGAAGAGGGGGTTTATACGCAGTATTTT. It codes for CSVEEGVYTQYF.

This clonotype was detected many times. V is TRBV5-1 and J is TRBJ2-3; a possible D gene is TRBD2 (6 bases). With 4 bases removed from V and 1 base from J, the gap between germline ends came to 10 bases. This CDR3 contains 14 residues. Per the germline V gene, CDR1 is SGHRS and CDR2 is YFSETQ. The chain's CDR3 is CASSGDWRTDTQYF. The CDR3 DNA reads TGCGCCAGCAGCGGGGACTGGCGCACAGATACGCAGTATTTT.

Ten or more counts support this clonotype. V is TRBV20-1 and J is TRBJ2-1, with D maybe TRBD1 (6 bases). Germline V gene lookup returns CDR1 DFQATT and CDR2 SNEGSKA (reference sequence). V shed 0 bases and J shed 6 bases, with 12 bases lying between them. There are 14 residues in the CDR3. The CDR3 bases are TGCAGTGCTAGAGACCCGACAGGTGGCAATGAGCAGTTCTTC. Translating it yields CSARDPTGGNEQFF.

Comments on this clonotype: A much larger clone is a single base away; this may be a read error. V is TRBV4-1 and J is TRBJ2-1; D uncertain. This CDR3 has 15 amino acids. Per germline, CDR1 MGHRA and CDR2 YSYEKL. The CDR3 nucleotides are TGCGCCAGCAGACAAGATGTGGGTCTCTACAATGAGCAGTTCTTC. It translates to CASRQDVGLYNEQFF.

This clonotype has only a few counts. One base away lies a much larger clone, so this may be a sequencing read error. The chain has TRBV20-1 and TRBJ2-1; D may be TRBD2 (8 bases). This CDR3 is built from 21 residues. CDR1 DFQATT and CDR2 SNEGSKA come from the germline V gene (reference sequence). The CDR3: CCARDPTGKGLAGGGYNEQFF. DNA of the CDR3: TGCTGTGCTAGAGACCCGACAGGGAAGGGGCTAGCGGGTGGCGGCTACAATGAGCAGTTCTTC.